This T cell receptor (beta chain) was retrieved from a study of T cells after posttransplantation cyclophosphamide. The germline V gene encodes CDR1 MNHEY and CDR2 SVGEGT. With 6 bases clipped from V and 8 bases from J, the junction kept 10 bases outside the gene matches. This CDR3 is 16 amino acids long. This clone was counted at least ten times. Clones were sequenced by immunoSEQ multiplex PCR, and TCRdb holds only the in-frame ones, with some missing. The table records about 12,000 clones without singletons, the ten largest covering under 7.5%. This clonotype was sampled from a woman in her thirties or forties in good health, CMV-negative, and a related stem cell transplant donor. Sequenced: PBMCs. This sequence joins TRBV6-2 or TRBV6-3 and TRBJ2-1; TRBD2 matches 13 bases. The chain's CDR3 is CASRLLAGGLADEQFF. The CDR3 DNA reads as TGTGCCAGCAGGTTACTAGCGGGGGGGCTGGCCGATGAGCAGTTCTTC.